This T cell receptor (beta chain) emerged from a study of CD8 T cells in ankylosing spondylitis. This clonotype was counted between two and nine times. TCRdb independently ran MiXCR on the 5' RACE reads; one entry per CDR3 protein. Seen here are nearly 350,000 distinct CDR3 sequences, over 12% observed once, and the top ten hold approximately 1%. This CDR3 has 12 amino acids. Sequencing was performed on blood, either unsorted or a sorted T cell fraction (not recorded which). This sequence originates from a male donor with ankylosing spondylitis or in good health (not recorded which). This chain uses TRBV21-1 with TRBJ1-5. TRBV21-1 represents a pseudogene. The CDR3 spells CASSKGKQPQHF. In DNA form, the CDR3 reads TGTGCCAGCAGCAAAGGAAAACAGCCCCAGCATTTT.